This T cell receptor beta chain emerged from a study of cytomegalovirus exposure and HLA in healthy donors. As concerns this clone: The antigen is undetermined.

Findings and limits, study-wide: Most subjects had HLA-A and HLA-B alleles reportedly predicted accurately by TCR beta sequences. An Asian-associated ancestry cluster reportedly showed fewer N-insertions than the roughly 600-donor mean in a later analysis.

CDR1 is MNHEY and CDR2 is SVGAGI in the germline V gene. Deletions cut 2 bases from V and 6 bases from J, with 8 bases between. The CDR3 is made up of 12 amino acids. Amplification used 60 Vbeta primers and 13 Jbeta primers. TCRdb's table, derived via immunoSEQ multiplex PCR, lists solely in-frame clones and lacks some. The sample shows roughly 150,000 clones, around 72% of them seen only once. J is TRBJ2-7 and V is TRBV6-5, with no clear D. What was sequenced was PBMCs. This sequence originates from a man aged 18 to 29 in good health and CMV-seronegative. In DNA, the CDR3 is TGTGCCAGCAGTTACCCCCCCGGCGAGCAGTACTTC. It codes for CASSYPPGEQYF.